Shown below are 26 T cell receptor beta chains from a single sample sequenced in a study of T cell repertoires in cytomegalovirus infection. TCRdb redid the calling of the reads with MiXCR, one entry per CDR3 protein. The sample lists some 100,000 distinct CDR3 sequences, 23% occurring once. Sequenced input: CD8+ T cells from PBMCs. These receptors came from a human donor in good health (CMV status not recorded). Some clones in this sample may be carry-over from other donors' samples.

The chain uses TRBV28 and TRBJ1-5; 9 bases match TRBD1. Germline CDR1 is MDHEN and CDR2 is SYDVKM. The CDR3 runs 15 residues. With V trimmed by 6 bases and J by 1 base, 4 bases remained unmatched. Written as DNA, the CDR3 is TGTGCCAGCAGCCGCGGACAGGGGAGCAATCAGCCCCAGCATTTT. Encoded protein: CASSRGQGSNQPQHF.

This clonotype was counted only a few times. The chain joins TRBV20-1 to TRBJ2-1, with TRBD1 matching 7 bases. Germline CDR1 DFQATT, CDR2 SNEGSKA (reference sequence). The trim removed 6 bases at V and 9 bases at J, leaving 8 bases unmatched. The CDR3 covers 12 residues. This chain's CDR3 is CSAFLRGREQFF. The DNA for the CDR3 is TGCAGTGCCTTCCTTAGGGGGCGTGAGCAGTTCTTC.

The rearrangement uses TRBV27 and TRBJ2-5, with TRBD1 identical over 7 bases. V gave up 11 bases and J gave up 5 bases; unmatched junction bases: 5. The CDR3 extends over 11 amino acids. Germline CDR1 is MNHEY and CDR2 is SMNVEV (reference sequence). CDR3 in DNA: TGTGCCTGCTCGACAGGGGAGACCCAGTACTTC. Protein sequence: CACSTGETQYF.

The chain links TRBV27 to TRBJ1-1; D is uncertain. CDR3 length: 13 residues. Germline lookup yields CDR1 MNHEY and CDR2 SMNVEV (reference sequence). Trimming shortened V by 2 bases and J by 3 bases, and 7 bases separated the two germline ends. CDR3 amino acids: CASSLRVYTEAFF. The CDR3 coding sequence is TGTGCCAGCAGTTTACGGGTGTACACTGAAGCTTTCTTT.

This chain uses TRBV9 with TRBJ2-1, with TRBD2 matching 7 bases. The CDR3 consists of 15 residues. The V gene end was trimmed by 0 bases and the J gene end by 5 bases; junction bases not matched to a gene: 5. Germline CDR1 reads SGDLS; CDR2 reads YYNGEE. CDR3 in amino acids: CASSVGAGINNEQFF. The DNA for the CDR3 is TGTGCCAGCAGCGTAGGAGCGGGAATAAACAATGAGCAGTTCTTC.

This clonotype was recorded a few times. The rearrangement uses TRBV7-6 and TRBJ2-2, with D perhaps matching TRBD1 or TRBD2 (5 bases each). The CDR3 spans 15 residues. CDR1 and CDR2 (germline): SGHVS, FNYEAQ. V gave up 0 bases and J gave up 5 bases, with 10 bases separating them. CDR3 coding DNA: TGTGCCAGCAGCTTAGCCAGGGACGGGACCGGGGAGCTGTTTTTT. It codes for CASSLARDGTGELFF.

V gene TRBV7-9 combines with J gene TRBJ1-1; D uncertain. The CDR3 consists of 14 residues. Trimming removed 0 bases at V and 2 bases at J, with 7 bases between. Germline values: CDR1 SEHNR, CDR2 FQNEAQ (reference sequence). The chain's CDR3 is CASSLAGINTEAFF. In nucleotides, the CDR3 is TGTGCCAGCAGCTTAGCGGGGATCAACACTGAAGCTTTCTTT. Full variable domain (missing parts from reference TRBV7-9 and TRBJ1-1): DTGVSQNPRHKITKRGQNVTFRCDPISEHNRLYWYRQTLGQGPEFLTYFQNEAQLEKSRLLSDRFSAERPKGSFSTLEIQRTEQGDSAMYLCASSLAGINTEAFFGQGTRLTVV.

A few counts support this clonotype. The chain couples TRBV12-3 or TRBV12-4 to TRBJ1-2; no definite D call. Between the trimmed V and J ends, which lost 9 bases and 7 bases, there was a span of 24 bases. This CDR3 is 15 amino acids long. The CDR3 nucleotides read TGTGCCAGTAGGCAGGCAGGTGCGGGGTCGAGTGGCTACACCTTC. It specifies CASRQAGAGSSGYTF.

The chain combines TRBV2 with TRBJ2-3, with D perhaps matching TRBD1 (6 bases). The CDR3 contains 16 residues. V gave up 4 bases and J gave up 3 bases, with 17 bases separating them. The germline gives CDR1 SNHLY, CDR2 FYNNEI. CDR3 in DNA: TGTGCCAGCAGTGCGACAGGTGACACTAGAACAGATACGCAGTATTTT. Encoded protein: CASSATGDTRTDTQYF.

This clonotype was counted a few times. This sequence joins TRBV12-3 or TRBV12-4 and TRBJ2-5; tentative D call: TRBD1 (6 bases). The CDR3 extends over 13 amino acids. Trimming took off 10 bases at V and 2 bases at J, with 14 bases between the two ends. The CDR3 region is CATLRGRQETQYF. The CDR3, as DNA: TGTGCCACCCTCAGGGGTAGGCAAGAGACCCAGTACTTC.

J is TRBJ2-2 and V is TRBV20-1; 13 nucleotides agree with TRBD2. Trimming took 1 base from V and 4 from J; bases not matched to a gene: 3. CDR1 and CDR2 (germline): DFQATT, SNEGSKA (reference sequence). The CDR3 spans 16 residues. CDR3 in amino acids: CSARGTSGSTTGELFF. Here the CDR3 DNA reads TGCAGTGCTAGAGGGACTAGCGGGAGTACCACCGGGGAGCTGTTTTTT.

The chain is built from TRBV5-1 and TRBJ2-5, with 7 nucleotides matching TRBD1. CDR1 SGHRS and CDR2 YFSETQ come from the germline V gene. V shed 7 bases and J 5 bases; nucleotides not matched to a gene: 8. This CDR3 comprises 13 residues. The CDR3 spells CASRGGSGETQYF. Written as DNA, the CDR3 is TGCGCCAGCCGAGGGGGCTCTGGGGAGACCCAGTACTTC.

CDR3: CAWSESTGNTEAFF. The CDR3 DNA follows: TGTGCCTGGAGTGAATCGACAGGGAACACTGAAGCTTTCTTT. The chain couples TRBV30 to TRBJ1-1, with a possible D match to TRBD1 (6 bases). CDR3 length equals 14 residues. V lost 1 base, J lost 1 base, and 10 bases lay in between. Per germline, CDR1 GTSNPN and CDR2 SVGIG (reference sequence).

This clonotype came up many times. The V call is TRBV7-8, the J call TRBJ1-1; 7 bases are shared with TRBD1. The germline V gene has CDR1 SGHVS and CDR2 FQNEAQ. The CDR3 loop spans 15 amino acids. V was clipped by 5 bases and J by 4 bases; unmatched bases: 10. The chain's CDR3 is CASSPLTGTGTEAFF. The CDR3 coding sequence is TGTGCCAGCAGCCCCCTGACAGGGACGGGCACTGAAGCTTTCTTT.

Note on this clonotype: The junction and the germline gene differ at one end; a read error may be behind it. The chain employs TRBV14 and TRBJ2-7, with TRBD2 matching 10 bases. Germline V gene lookup returns CDR1 SGHDN and CDR2 FVKESK. The CDR3 sequence is 18 residues long. The CDR3 DNA reads as TGTGCCAGCAACCAAGACATGCTAGCGGGAGTACACTCCTACGAGCAGTACTTC. Its protein product is CASNQDMLAGVHSYEQYF. Full variable domain (rest looked up from reference TRBV14 and TRBJ2-7): EAGVTQFPSHSVIEKGQTVTLRCDPISGHDNLYWYRRVMGKEIKFLLHFVKESKQDESGMPNNRFLAERTGGTYSTLKVQPAELEDSGVYFCASNQDMLAGVHSYEQYFGPGTRLTVT.

In its sample, this clonotype was seen a few times. The chain links TRBV7-9 to TRBJ2-1; no reliable D call. The V gene's germline CDR1 is SEHNR and CDR2 FQNEAQ (reference sequence). Between the trimmed V and J ends, which lost 1 base and 6 bases, there was a span of 7 bases. This CDR3 contains 13 residues. CDR3 amino acids: CASSLGFTNEQFF. The CDR3 DNA reads as TGTGCCAGCAGCTTAGGATTCACCAATGAGCAGTTCTTC.

The rearrangement uses TRBV19 and TRBJ1-1; the D gene is possibly TRBD1 (6 bases). Germline V CDR1 and CDR2: LNHDA, SQIVND (reference sequence). Trimming shortened V by 4 bases and J by 3 bases, and 9 bases separated the two germline ends. This CDR3 contains 13 residues. The CDR3 DNA reads as TGTGCCAGTAGTACGGACAGAGACACTGAAGCTTTCTTT. Protein sequence: CASSTDRDTEAFF.

Notes on this clonotype: Since a much larger clone is just one base distant, this may be a read error. This chain joins TRBV6-2 or TRBV6-3 and TRBJ2-4; perhaps TRBD1 as D (6 bases). Germline CDR1 MNHEY, CDR2 SVGEGT. There are 14 residues in the CDR3. The CDR3 loop is CTSSLQGTKNIQYF. CDR3 DNA: TGTACCAGCAGTCTACAGGGAACCAAAAACATTCAGTACTTC.

The chain recombines TRBV7-6 with TRBJ1-1; D is perhaps TRBD1 (5 bases). The CDR3 covers 13 residues. Germline CDR1 reads SGHVS; CDR2 reads FNYEAQ. Trimming removed 2 bases at V and 8 bases at J, with 12 bases between. The CDR3 coding sequence is TGTGCCAGCAGCTTACTAGGGGCGCGGGAAGCTTTCTTT. This translates into CASSLLGAREAFF. The entire variable domain, with the rest obtained from reference TRBV7-6 and TRBJ1-1, is as follows: GAGVSQSPRYKVTKRGQDVALRCDPISGHVSLYWYRQALGQGPEFLTYFNYEAQQDKSGLPNDRFSAERPEGSISTLTIQRTEQRDSAMYRCASSLLGAREAFFGQGTRLTVV.

This clonotype was counted at least ten times. V gene TRBV7-2 combines with J gene TRBJ2-6; perhaps TRBD2 as D (5 bases). The CDR3 totals 17 residues. The germline gives CDR1 SGHTA, CDR2 FQGNSA. V was clipped by 5 bases and J by 0 bases, with 14 bases between them. The CDR3 loop is CASSREVSSSGANVLTF. CDR3 sequence (DNA): TGTGCCAGCAGCCGGGAAGTGAGTTCCTCTGGGGCCAACGTCCTGACTTTC. The variable domain in full, with the rest retrieved from reference TRBV7-2 and TRBJ2-6, is GAGVSQSPSNKVTEKGKDVELRCDPISGHTALYWYRQSLGQGLEFLIYFQGNSAPDKSGLPSDRFSAERTGGSVSTLTIQRTQQEDSAVYLCASSREVSSSGANVLTFGAGSRLTVL.

In its sample, this clonotype was seen a few times. The rearrangement joins TRBV4-1 to TRBJ2-7; TRBD2 is a possible D gene (5 bases). CDR3 length equals 16 residues. The germline V gene encodes CDR1 MGHRA and CDR2 YSYEKL. V was clipped by 0 bases and J by 7 bases, with 19 bases between them. The chain's CDR3 is CASSQDLTQVGKEQYF. The CDR3, as DNA: TGCGCCAGCAGCCAAGATCTGACCCAGGTCGGGAAGGAGCAGTACTTC.

J is TRBJ2-7 and V is TRBV9, with 9 bases that match TRBD2. V gave up 3 bases and J gave up 5 bases; unmatched junction bases: 6. Germline CDR1 is SGDLS and CDR2 is YYNGEE. CDR3 length equals 14 residues. Here the CDR3 DNA reads TGTGCCAGCAGCGCCATTAGCGGGAGTAACGAGCAGTACTTC. Protein sequence: CASSAISGSNEQYF.

The chain combines TRBV20-1 with TRBJ1-1, with D unclear. This CDR3 has 11 amino acids. Per the germline V gene, CDR1 is DFQATT and CDR2 is SNEGSKA (reference sequence). V dropped 5 bases and J dropped 7 bases, with 11 bases sitting between them. The CDR3 loop reads CSAYTAYEAFF. CDR3 nucleotide sequence: TGCAGTGCTTATACAGCCTATGAAGCTTTCTTT.

A few counts support this clonotype. The rearrangement uses TRBV6-2 or TRBV6-3 and TRBJ2-7; 7 bases map to TRBD1. Germline values: CDR1 MNHEY, CDR2 SVGEGT. Trimming cost V 8 bases and J 4 bases; bases outside gene matches: 8. The CDR3 length is 13 residues. This CDR3 reads CASSPGGIYEQYF. The CDR3 coding sequence is TGTGCCAGCTCCCCAGGGGGAATATACGAGCAGTACTTC.

The chain uses TRBV4-3 and TRBJ1-1; the D gene is possibly TRBD1 (6 bases). Trimming stripped 3 bases from V and 1 base from J, with 9 bases between. Germline V gene lookup returns CDR1 LGHNA and CDR2 YSLEER. This CDR3 is built from 14 residues. In nucleotides, the CDR3 is TGCGCCAGCAGCCACCAGACAGGGAACACTGAAGCTTTCTTT. It encodes CASSHQTGNTEAFF.

This clonotype has more than one count but fewer than ten. The chain uses TRBV29-1 and TRBJ2-1, with D unresolved. Germline V gene lookup returns CDR1 SQVTM and CDR2 ANQGSEA. Trimming took off 7 bases at V and 7 bases at J, with 8 bases between the two ends. The CDR3 sequence is 10 residues long. The CDR3: CSGAENEQFF. In DNA form, the CDR3 reads TGCAGCGGGGCAGAAAATGAGCAGTTCTTC.